Below, 12 T cell receptor beta chains from the same sample are listed, as sequenced in a study of blood T cell repertoires in COVID-19. Using immunoSEQ multiplex PCR, the repertoire was profiled, and TCRdb retains in-frame clones only, with some absent. The sample yields some 250,000 clones, 86% seen once. Sequencing input: peripheral blood. The receptor set was obtained from a man aged 80 or over with acute or convalescent COVID-19.

This clone was detected only once. This chain uses TRBV9 with TRBJ2-2, with 12 bases identical to TRBD2. V shed 4 bases and J 4 bases; nucleotides not matched to a gene: 11. CDR1 and CDR2 from the germline V gene are SGDLS and YYNGEE. CDR3 length: 18 residues. The CDR3 reads CASSSPLRLAGVTGELFF. CDR3 nucleotides: TGTGCCAGCAGCTCTCCCCTTCGACTAGCGGGAGTCACCGGGGAGCTGTTTTTT.

V gene TRBV25-1 combines with J gene TRBJ1-4; D unresolved. Deletions cut 3 bases from V and 6 bases from J, with 14 bases between. The CDR3 is 15 amino acids. Germline V gene sequence: CDR1 MGHDK, CDR2 SYGVNS. CDR3 sequence reads: CASSDPLSPDEKLFF. As DNA, the CDR3 is TGTGCCAGCAGTGACCCCCTATCCCCGGATGAAAAACTGTTTTTT.

This clone appeared a single time. The rearrangement joins TRBV9 to TRBJ1-1; the match to TRBD1 covers 9 bases. This CDR3 is built from 16 residues. Trimming cost V 3 bases and J 1 base; bases outside gene matches: 7. Germline assignment: CDR1 SGDLS and CDR2 YYNGEE. The DNA of the CDR3 is TGTGCCAGCAGCGCCCGACAGGGGGATCAGAACACTGAAGCTTTCTTT. Translation: CASSARQGDQNTEAFF.

V and J are TRBV7-9 and TRBJ2-2, with 8 bases matching TRBD1. The germline V gene has CDR1 SEHNR and CDR2 FQNEAQ (reference sequence). V shed 2 bases and J 3 bases; nucleotides not matched to a gene: 8. This CDR3 is built from 17 residues. CDR3 residues: CASSLRTGSGDTGELFF. In DNA, the CDR3 is TGTGCCAGCAGCTTAAGGACAGGGTCTGGGGACACCGGGGAGCTGTTTTTT.

This chain links TRBV20-1 with TRBJ2-5; the match to TRBD2 covers 11 bases. This CDR3 has 16 residues. V was clipped by 6 bases and J by 3 bases; unmatched bases: 12. Germline V gives CDR1 DFQATT, CDR2 SNEGSKA (reference sequence). The CDR3 spells CSASRPLSGREETQYF. The CDR3 DNA reads as TGCAGTGCCAGTCGACCTCTTAGCGGGAGGGAAGAGACCCAGTACTTC.

The chain couples TRBV11-2 to TRBJ1-4, with unresolved D. With 5 bases removed from V and 0 bases from J, the gap between germline ends came to 4 bases. This CDR3 has 13 amino acids. Looked up from germline, CDR1 is SGHAT and CDR2 is FQNNGV. CDR3 nucleotide sequence: TGTGCCAGCAGCCTATCAACTAATGAAAAACTGTTTTTT. Residues: CASSLSTNEKLFF.

The V and J genes are TRBV6-5 and TRBJ1-2; 8 bases line up with TRBD1. This CDR3 has 15 residues. V lost 8 bases and J lost 7; bases outside the gene matches: 15. Germline-derived CDR1 and CDR2 are MNHEY and SVGAGI. The CDR3 region is CASGSGGPLMFGYTF. The CDR3 nucleotides are TGTGCCAGCGGGTCAGGGGGCCCCCTTATGTTTGGCTACACCTTC.

This sequence joins TRBV28 and TRBJ1-2, with D possibly matching TRBD1 (6 bases). The CDR3 has 12 residues. V was shortened by 11 bases and J by 1 base, with 11 bases between the two germline ends. Germline V CDR1 and CDR2: MDHEN, SYDVKM. The CDR3 region has the DNA TGTGCCTACCGGGACAATAACTATGGCTACACCTTC. Amino acids: CAYRDNNYGYTF.

The V and J genes are TRBV10-1 and TRBJ2-3; D perhaps matches TRBD2 (6 bases). V gave up 0 bases and J gave up 8 bases, with 15 bases separating them. Germline loops: CDR1 WNHNN, CDR2 SYGVQD (reference sequence). This CDR3 is 15 amino acids long. The CDR3, as DNA: TGCGCCAGCAGTGAGTCGTCCGGGGGTGGCCGTACGCAGTATTTT. It specifies CASSESSGGGRTQYF.

This clone has a handful of counts. V is TRBV2 and J is TRBJ1-1, with D tentatively TRBD1 (6 bases). The CDR3 extends over 14 amino acids. Germline V gene data show CDR1 as SNHLY and CDR2 as FYNNEI. Trimming removed 7 bases at V and 4 bases at J, with 16 bases between. Here the CDR3 DNA reads TGTGCCAGCAACGATGCCAGGGGCGGCACTGAAGCTTTCTTT. It encodes CASNDARGGTEAFF.

This clone was counted a few times. The V and J genes are TRBV3-1 (or the pseudogene TRBV3-2) and TRBJ2-3; TRBD1 might be the D (6 bases). The CDR3 extends over 14 amino acids. Deletions cut 4 bases from V and 10 bases from J, with 18 bases between. CDR1 and CDR2 (germline): LGHDT, YNNKEL (reference sequence). This CDR3 reads CASSLRTAKGAQYF. CDR3 sequence (DNA): TGTGCCAGCAGCCTCCGGACAGCTAAAGGTGCGCAGTATTTT.

V gene TRBV28 combines with J gene TRBJ1-1; maybe TRBD1 (5 bases). CDR1 is MDHEN, CDR2 SYDVKM, per germline. The CDR3 runs 11 residues. V lost 7 bases, J lost 9 bases, and 12 bases lay in between. CDR3 sequence (DNA): TGTGCCAGCAAACGGAGGGGACAAGCTTTCTTT. The encoded protein is CASKRRGQAFF.